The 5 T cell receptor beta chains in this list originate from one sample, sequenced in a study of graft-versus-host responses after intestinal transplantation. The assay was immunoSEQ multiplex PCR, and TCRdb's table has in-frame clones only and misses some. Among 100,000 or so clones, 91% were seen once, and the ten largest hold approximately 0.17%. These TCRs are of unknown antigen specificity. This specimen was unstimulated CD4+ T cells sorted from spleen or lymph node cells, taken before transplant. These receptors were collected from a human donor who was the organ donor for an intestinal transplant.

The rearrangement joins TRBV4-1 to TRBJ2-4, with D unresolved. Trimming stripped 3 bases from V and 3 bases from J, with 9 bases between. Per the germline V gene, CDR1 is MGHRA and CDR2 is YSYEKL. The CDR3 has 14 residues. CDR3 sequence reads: CASSHPSGKNIQYF. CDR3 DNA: TGCGCCAGCAGCCACCCCTCGGGCAAAAACATTCAGTACTTC.

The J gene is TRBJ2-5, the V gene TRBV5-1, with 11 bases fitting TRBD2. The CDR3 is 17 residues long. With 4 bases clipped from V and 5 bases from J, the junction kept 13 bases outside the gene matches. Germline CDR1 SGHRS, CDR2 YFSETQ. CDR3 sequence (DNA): TGCGCCAGCAGCCGGTCGGGACTAGCGGTATCGTCGGAGACCCAGTACTTC. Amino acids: CASSRSGLAVSSETQYF.

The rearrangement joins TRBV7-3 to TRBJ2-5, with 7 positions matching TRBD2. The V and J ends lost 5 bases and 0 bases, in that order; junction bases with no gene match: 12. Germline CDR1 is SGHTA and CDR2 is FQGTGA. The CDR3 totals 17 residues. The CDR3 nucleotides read TGTGCCAGCAGCCCCCCGGAAACTAGCGCGTACCAAGAGACCCAGTACTTC. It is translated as CASSPPETSAYQETQYF.

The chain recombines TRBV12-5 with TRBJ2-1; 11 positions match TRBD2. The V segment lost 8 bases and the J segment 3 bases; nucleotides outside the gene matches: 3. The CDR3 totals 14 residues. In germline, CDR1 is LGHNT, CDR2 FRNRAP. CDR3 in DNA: TGTGCTAGTCGGCTAGCGGGGGGCTACAATGAGCAGTTCTTC. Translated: CASRLAGGYNEQFF.

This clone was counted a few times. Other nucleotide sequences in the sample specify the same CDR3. The CDR3 DNA reads as TGTGCCAGCTCACCAGTACTCACCGGGGAGCTGTTTTTT. Protein product: CASSPVLTGELFF. This chain joins TRBV18 and TRBJ2-2, with unresolved D. Germline V gene data show CDR1 as KGHSH and CDR2 as LQKENI. The CDR3 spans 13 residues. V lost 2 bases to trimming and J lost 4 bases, with 5 bases between them. Based on the CDR3 plus reference TRBV18 and TRBJ2-2, the full variable domain is NAGVMQNPRHLVRRRGQEARLRCSPMKGHSHVYWYRQLPEEGLKFMVYLQKENIIDESGMPKERFSAEFPKEGPSILRIQQVVRGDSAAYFCASSPVLTGELFFGEGSRLTVL.